Sequencing of this T cell receptor (beta chain) was carried out in a study of early T cells in non-severe SARS-CoV-2 infection. Unique molecular identifiers were affixed to single, distinct cDNA molecules. TCRdb passed the 5' RACE reads through MiXCR, listing each CDR3 protein once. The sample has 15,000 to 20,000 distinct CDR3 sequences, around 5.7% seen once. Of note for this clonotype: Antigen unknown.

Whole-study findings and limits: Clonotype matching in VDJdb favored anti-spike CD8 responses and did not capture private and CD4 specificities.

This CDR3 has 13 amino acids. Germline CDR1 is LNHDA and CDR2 is SQIVND (reference sequence). Trimming left V 4 bases short and J 4 bases short, with 8 bases between. The chain couples TRBV19 to TRBJ2-1; D unclear. The sequencing input was whole blood. This receptor was taken from an adult who was a healthcare worker with PCR-confirmed SARS-CoV-2 infection or an uninfected control (not recorded which). CDR3 bases: TGTGCCAGTAGTACAACAGCTTACAATGAGCAGTTCTTC. Protein: CASSTTAYNEQFF.